This is a list of T cell receptor beta chains from one sample in a study of cytomegalovirus exposure and HLA in healthy donors. Repertoires were generated with immunoSEQ multiplex PCR, while TCRdb's copy carries only in-frame clones and drops some. The sample has approximately 140,000 clones; 63% are singletons. Specimen: PBMCs. The source is a woman in her sixties or seventies in good health and CMV-seropositive. CDR3s include the opening cysteine and the closing phenylalanine or tryptophan. Each record gives: V gene, D gene, J gene, clone size, CDR3 protein, CDR3 DNA. D genes are given only for firm matches. Not all rows give a size; the values are once, few, many and, for expanded clones, a class.

V: TRBV10-3; D: .; J: TRBJ2-3; size: .; CDR3: CAISESEGVGDTQYF; DNA: TGTGCCATCAGTGAGTCTGAGGGAGTGGGAGATACGCAGTATTTT
V: TRBV18; D: TRBD2; J: TRBJ2-7; size: .; CDR3: CASSPLSGSYEQYF; DNA: TGTGCCAGCTCACCACTGAGCGGGAGTTACGAGCAGTACTTC
V: TRBV7-2; D: TRBD2; J: TRBJ2-3; size: .; CDR3: CASSLGTSGITDTQYF; DNA: TGTGCCAGCAGCTTAGGGACTAGCGGGATCACAGATACGCAGTATTTT
V: TRBV7-2; D: TRBD2; J: TRBJ2-1; size: .; CDR3: CASSLEAGGSYNEQFF; DNA: TGTGCCAGCAGCTTAGAAGCGGGAGGATCCTACAATGAGCAGTTCTTC
V: TRBV6-4; D: TRBD2; J: TRBJ2-1; size: .; CDR3: CASSAAGTSGRFDNEQFF; DNA: TGTGCCAGCAGTGCAGCTGGGACTAGCGGGAGGTTTGACAATGAGCAGTTCTTC
V: TRBV4-2; D: .; J: TRBJ1-5; size: once; CDR3: CASSQTAGTINQPQHF; DNA: TGTGCCAGCAGCCAAACTGCCGGGACAATAAATCAGCCCCAGCATTTT
V: TRBV5-1; D: TRBD2; J: TRBJ2-1; size: once; CDR3: CASSPAKGLAGGEQFF; DNA: TGCGCCAGCAGCCCGGCGAAGGGACTAGCGGGAGGCGAGCAGTTCTTC
V: TRBV30; D: .; J: TRBJ1-1; size: .; CDR3: CAWSPLRGRGMNTEAFF; DNA: TGTGCCTGGAGTCCCTTGAGGGGGAGGGGGATGAACACTGAAGCTTTCTTT
V: TRBV7-2; D: TRBD2; J: TRBJ2-5; size: .; CDR3: CASSPGLGPRETQYF; DNA: TGTGCCAGCAGCCCGGGACTAGGGCCCAGAGAGACCCAGTACTTC
V: TRBV11-2; D: .; J: TRBJ1-2; size: once; CDR3: CASSFPGIYGYTF; DNA: TGTGCCAGCAGCTTTCCGGGGATCTATGGCTACACCTTC
V: TRBV27; D: TRBD2; J: TRBJ2-1; size: .; CDR3: CASSLAGVGNEQFF; DNA: TGTGCCAGCAGCCTAGCGGGAGTGGGTAATGAGCAGTTCTTC
V: TRBV7-2; D: .; J: TRBJ2-2; size: .; CDR3: CASSLRSGELFF; DNA: TGTGCCAGCAGCTTGCGAAGCGGGGAGCTGTTTTTT
V: TRBV27; D: TRBD2; J: TRBJ2-1; size: .; CDR3: CASSFPGRLAAYNEQFF; DNA: TGTGCCAGCAGTTTCCCTGGTCGTCTAGCGGCTTACAATGAGCAGTTCTTC
V: TRBV7-9; D: TRBD1; J: TRBJ1-1; size: few; CDR3: CASSLVGTGGTEAFF; DNA: TGTGCCAGCAGCTTAGTAGGGACAGGGGGCACTGAAGCTTTCTTT
V: TRBV7-6; D: .; J: TRBJ2-7; size: once; CDR3: CASSTPVRGGGDEQYF; DNA: TGTGCCAGCAGCACTCCAGTAAGGGGTGGAGGGGACGAGCAGTACTTC
V: TRBV6-5; D: TRBD2; J: TRBJ2-1; size: few; CDR3: CASSYASGRRFNEQFF; DNA: TGTGCCAGCAGTTACGCGAGCGGGAGGCGCTTCAATGAGCAGTTCTTC
V: TRBV28; D: TRBD2; J: TRBJ2-1; size: .; CDR3: CASSSQLARSYNEQFF; DNA: TGTGCCAGCAGTTCACAACTAGCGCGCTCCTACAATGAGCAGTTCTTC
V: TRBV18; D: TRBD2; J: TRBJ2-7; size: few; CDR3: CASSTLGTSGKRTYEQYF; DNA: TGTGCCAGCTCCACTCTCGGGACTAGCGGGAAGAGGACCTACGAGCAGTACTTC
V: TRBV6-5; D: TRBD1; J: TRBJ2-7; size: .; CDR3: CASSSRQGYEQYF; DNA: TGTGCCAGCAGTTCCCGACAGGGCTACGAGCAGTACTTC
V: TRBV4-2; D: .; J: TRBJ2-7; size: .; CDR3: CASSQDIGQSFYEQYF; DNA: TGTGCCAGCAGCCAAGATATAGGACAGAGTTTTTACGAGCAGTACTTC
V: TRBV28; D: TRBD2; J: TRBJ2-3; size: few; CDR3: CASSSQREGPYTQYF; DNA: TGTGCCAGCAGTTCCCAGCGGGAGGGCCCGTATACGCAGTATTTT
V: TRBV19; D: .; J: TRBJ2-3; size: few; CDR3: CASSIPRSGTFTDTQYF; DNA: TGTGCCAGTAGTATACCACGATCCGGGACATTCACAGATACGCAGTATTTT
V: TRBV27; D: .; J: TRBJ1-1; size: few; CDR3: CASSLRGGGGNTEAFF; DNA: TGTGCCAGCAGTTTAAGGGGGGGCGGGGGAAACACTGAAGCTTTCTTT
V: TRBV6-5; D: TRBD2; J: TRBJ2-5; size: .; CDR3: CASSYSRERLTQYF; DNA: TGTGCCAGCAGTTACTCGCGGGAGAGGCTGACCCAGTACTTC